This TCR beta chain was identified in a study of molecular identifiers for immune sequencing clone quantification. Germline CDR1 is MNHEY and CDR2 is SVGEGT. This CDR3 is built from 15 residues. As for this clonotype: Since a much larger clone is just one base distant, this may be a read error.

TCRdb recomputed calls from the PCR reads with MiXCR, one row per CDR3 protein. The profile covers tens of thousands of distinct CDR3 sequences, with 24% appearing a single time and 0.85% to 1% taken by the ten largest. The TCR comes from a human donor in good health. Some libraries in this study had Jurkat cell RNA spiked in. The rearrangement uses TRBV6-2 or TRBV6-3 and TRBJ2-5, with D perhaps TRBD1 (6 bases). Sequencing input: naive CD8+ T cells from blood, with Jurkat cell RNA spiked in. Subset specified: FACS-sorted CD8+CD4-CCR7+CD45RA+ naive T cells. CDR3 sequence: CAGSSIKTGKETQYF. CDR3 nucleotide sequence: TGTGCCGGCAGCTCCATTAAGACAGGAAAAGAGACCCAGTACTTC.